These 20 T cell receptor beta chains share one sample of origin, sequenced in a study of cytomegalovirus exposure and HLA in healthy donors. Use of 60 Vbeta and 13 Jbeta primers characterized the PCR. Clones were read by immunoSEQ multiplex PCR, and TCRdb kept only the in-frame ones, dropping some. The top ten clones hold 6% to 7.5% of a sample with 150,000 to 200,000 clones, approximately 79% of them seen once. Material for sequencing was PBMCs. The source is a middle-aged man in good health and CMV-seropositive.

The chain couples TRBV6-5 to TRBJ2-5; D gene unclear. The length of the CDR3 is 13 residues. The germline V gene encodes CDR1 MNHEY and CDR2 SVGAGI. V dropped 5 bases and J dropped 4 bases, with 11 bases sitting between them. As DNA, the CDR3 is TGTGCCAGCAGTGAAAGTGCGGCAGAGACCCAGTACTTC. It translates to CASSESAAETQYF.

This chain links TRBV29-1 with TRBJ1-1; 12 bases agree with TRBD1. The ends lost 7 bases at V and 4 bases at J; junction bases unmatched: 4. This CDR3 is 13 amino acids long. Germline-derived CDR1 and CDR2 are SQVTM and ANQGSEA. CDR3 nucleotides: TGCAGCGGGGGACAGGGGGCGAGCACTGAAGCTTTCTTT. Translation: CSGGQGASTEAFF.

This clone showed up just a few times. V and J are TRBV29-1 and TRBJ2-7; TRBD1 agrees at 7 bases. The CDR3 loop spans 14 amino acids. The junction had 12 bases not matched to a gene; V was cut back by 5 bases and J by 5 bases. Germline V gene data show CDR1 as SQVTM and CDR2 as ANQGSEA. In DNA, the CDR3 is TGCAGCGTTACCAGACAGGGACAGCGTGACGAGCAGTACTTC. Protein product: CSVTRQGQRDEQYF.

This clone was detected only a few times. The J gene is TRBJ1-1, the V gene TRBV4-3, with D tentatively TRBD1 (5 bases). V lost 1 base and J 11 bases, leaving 11 bases between the germline ends. Germline V gene sequence: CDR1 LGHNA, CDR2 YSLEER. This CDR3 spans 12 amino acids. For the CDR3, the DNA is TGCGCCAGCAGCCAAGCAGGGCGTGGGGCTTTCTTT. Its protein is CASSQAGRGAFF.

The chain has TRBV19 and TRBJ1-5; TRBD1 agrees at 7 bases. This CDR3 contains 14 residues. Unmatched junction bases numbered 7, after V lost 5 bases and J lost 6 bases. Germline CDR1 LNHDA, CDR2 SQIVND (reference sequence). The CDR3 DNA follows: TGTGCCAGTAGTGTAGGGACAGTTAGTCAGCCCCAGCATTTT. Translated, it gives CASSVGTVSQPQHF.

The rearrangement links TRBV15 to TRBJ2-5; 7 bases are shared with TRBD2. The J call is in doubt because the DNA end fits TRBJ2-7 better. The CDR3 extends over 13 amino acids. Germline loops: CDR1 LNHNV, CDR2 YYDKDF (reference sequence). The CDR3 loop is CATGGTNSYEQYF. The DNA of the CDR3 is TGTGCCACCGGGGGGACTAACTCCTACGAGCAGTACTTC.

This sequence joins TRBV4-2 and TRBJ2-7, with 10 nucleotides matching TRBD1. The J segment lost 4 bases and the V segment lost 0 bases, leaving 3 bases of the junction unmatched. Per the germline V gene, CDR1 is LGHNA and CDR2 is YNFKEQ. The CDR3 covers 15 residues. The CDR3 loop is CASSQDPGQGYEQYF. As DNA, the CDR3 is TGTGCCAGCAGCCAAGATCCGGGACAGGGGTACGAGCAGTACTTC.

The J gene is TRBJ1-2, the V gene TRBV6-5, with D perhaps TRBD1 (6 bases). The V gene lost 8 bases and the J gene lost 6 bases, with 19 bases spanning the gap. Germline values: CDR1 MNHEY, CDR2 SVGAGI. The CDR3 has 14 amino acids. The CDR3 reads CASLNLVTGNGYTF. In DNA, the CDR3 is TGTGCCAGCCTCAATTTGGTTACAGGGAATGGCTACACCTTC.

The chain carries TRBV5-4 and TRBJ2-5, with 13 positions matching TRBD2. V trimming: 5 bases; J trimming: 7 bases; junction bases outside the gene matches: 2. From germline, CDR1 is SGHNT and CDR2 YYREEE (reference sequence). The CDR3 is 13 residues long. In nucleotides, the CDR3 is TGTGCCAGCAGGCGGACTAGCGGGGGGACCCAGTACTTC. Amino acids: CASRRTSGGTQYF. The full variable domain, in which reference TRBV5-4 and TRBJ2-5 provide the parts outside the CDR3, is ETGVTQSPTHLIKTRGQQVTLRCSSQSGHNTVSWYQQALGQGPQFIFQYYREEENGRGNFPPRFSGLQFPNYSSELNVNALELDDSALYLCASRRTSGGTQYFGPGTRLLVL.

This chain's CDR3 is CSVARVVGRVETQYF. The CDR3 bases are TGCAGCGTCGCCCGGGTAGTGGGGAGAGTGGAGACCCAGTACTTC. The V call is TRBV29-1, the J call TRBJ2-5, with D possibly being TRBD2 (5 bases). Germline CDR1 and CDR2: SQVTM and ANQGSEA. V lost 6 bases and J lost 5, with 22 bases in between. CDR3 length equals 15 residues.

CDR3 protein: CASSRKGGYGYTF. CDR3 sequence (DNA): TGTGCCAGCAGTCGGAAGGGCGGGTATGGCTACACCTTC. The chain uses TRBV6-5 and TRBJ1-2; no reliable D call. CDR1 MNHEY and CDR2 SVGAGI come from the germline V gene. V dropped 5 bases and J dropped 5 bases, with 12 bases sitting between them. CDR3 length equals 13 residues.

This clone was recorded a few times. The chain is built from TRBV6-1 and TRBJ2-5, with TRBD2 matching over 12 bases. Unmatched junction bases numbered 0, after V lost 2 bases and J lost 2 bases. CDR1 is MNHNS, CDR2 SASEGT, per germline. The CDR3 covers 15 residues. As DNA, the CDR3 is TGTGCCAGCAGTGAACTAGCGGGGGGGCAAGAGACCCAGTACTTC. Translated, it gives CASSELAGGQETQYF.

The chain employs TRBV16 and TRBJ1-4; 7 bases agree with TRBD1. This CDR3 is 14 amino acids long. The V segment lost 5 bases and the J segment 5 bases; nucleotides outside the gene matches: 5. Germline V gene sequence: CDR1 KGHSY, CDR2 FQNENV. DNA for the CDR3: TGTGCCAGCAGCTACCTGACAGGGAATGAAAAACTGTTTTTT. Translated: CASSYLTGNEKLFF.

The genes are TRBV6-5 and TRBJ2-5; a possible D gene is TRBD2 (7 bases). The end of the DNA fits TRBJ2-7 better, so the J call may be wrong. The CDR3 consists of 13 residues. Germline V gene lookup returns CDR1 MNHEY and CDR2 SVGAGI. In DNA form, the CDR3 reads TGTGCCAGCAGTCACAGGGAGGGCTACGAGCAGTACTTC. Translated: CASSHREGYEQYF.

Only a few counts were recorded for this clone. This chain connects TRBV30 to TRBJ2-2, with TRBD1 matching 8 bases. The CDR3 length is 16 residues. Germline loops: CDR1 GTSNPN, CDR2 SVGIG (reference sequence). V dropped 0 bases and J dropped 6; count of bases not matched to a gene: 9. The CDR3: CAWSVKTGGLSGELFF. The CDR3 nucleotides are TGTGCCTGGAGTGTAAAAACAGGGGGACTTTCCGGGGAGCTGTTTTTT.

The gene calls are TRBV6-5 and TRBJ1-1; D not certain. Germline CDR1 MNHEY, CDR2 SVGAGI. This CDR3 comprises 15 residues. Trimming removed 0 bases from V and 8 bases from J, with 16 bases in between. The CDR3 sequence: CASSYSVGRPGEAFF. The DNA for the CDR3 is TGTGCCAGCAGTTACTCTGTTGGACGGCCGGGAGAAGCTTTCTTT.

This clone was observed a handful of times. The rearrangement joins TRBV6-1 to TRBJ1-3; 7 positions match TRBD1. This CDR3 region has 12 residues. The J segment lost 10 bases and the V segment lost 4 bases, leaving 4 bases of the junction unmatched. Germline V gene lookup returns CDR1 MNHNS and CDR2 SASEGT. This chain's CDR3 is CASSGTGTTIYF. CDR3 in DNA: TGTGCCAGCAGTGGGACAGGAACGACCATATATTTT.

The chain recombines TRBV7-9 with TRBJ1-3; D is undetermined. From germline, CDR1 is SEHNR and CDR2 FQNEAQ (reference sequence). CDR3 size: 14 residues. V was cut by 5 bases and J by 4 bases, with 12 bases left in between. CDR3 sequence (DNA): TGTGCCAGCAGCGCCCCGGGGTCAGGAAACACCATATATTTT. It codes for CASSAPGSGNTIYF.

J is TRBJ2-7 and V is TRBV11-2; weak D call: TRBD2 (6 bases). CDR3 length equals 14 residues. Germline V gene data show CDR1 as SGHAT and CDR2 as FQNNGV. The ends were cut back, 0 bases at V and 4 bases at J, with 10 bases in the middle. The CDR3 protein is CASSLDGGLYEQYF. The CDR3 DNA sequence: TGTGCCAGCAGCTTAGACGGGGGACTTTACGAGCAGTACTTC.

The V call is TRBV11-2, the J call TRBJ1-4; 8 positions agree with TRBD1. The germline V gene has CDR1 SGHAT and CDR2 FQNNGV. There are 15 residues in the CDR3. V shed 5 bases, J shed 7 bases, and the junction held 9 bases outside the gene matches. The CDR3 region has the DNA TGTGCCAGCAGCCCCCCGGCAGGGGGCTTTGAAAAACTGTTTTTT. It specifies CASSPPAGGFEKLFF.